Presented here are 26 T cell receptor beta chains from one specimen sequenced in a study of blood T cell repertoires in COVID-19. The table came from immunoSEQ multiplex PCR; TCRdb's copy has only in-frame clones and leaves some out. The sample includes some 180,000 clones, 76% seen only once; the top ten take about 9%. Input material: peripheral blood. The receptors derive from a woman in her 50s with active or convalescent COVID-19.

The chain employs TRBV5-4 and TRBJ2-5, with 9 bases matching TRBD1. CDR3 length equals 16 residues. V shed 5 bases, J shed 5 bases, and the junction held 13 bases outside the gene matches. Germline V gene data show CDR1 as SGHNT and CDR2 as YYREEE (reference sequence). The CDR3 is CASSPLGTGMGETQYF. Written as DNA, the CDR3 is TGTGCCAGCAGTCCCTTAGGGACAGGGATGGGGGAGACCCAGTACTTC. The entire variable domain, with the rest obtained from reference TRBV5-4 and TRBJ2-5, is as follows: ETGVTQSPTHLIKTRGQQVTLRCSSQSGHNTVSWYQQALGQGPQFIFQYYREEENGRGNFPPRFSGLQFPNYSSELNVNALELDDSALYLCASSPLGTGMGETQYFGPGTRLLVL.

Here the CDR3 reads CASSLGVAGYTDTQYF. For the CDR3, the DNA is TGTGCCAGCAGCTTGGGGGTAGCGGGGTACACAGATACGCAGTATTTT. J is TRBJ2-3 and V is TRBV7-2; 8 bases map to TRBD2. J lost 2 bases, V lost 3 bases, and 7 bases had no gene match. The V gene's germline CDR1 is SGHTA and CDR2 FQGNSA. CDR3 length: 16 residues.

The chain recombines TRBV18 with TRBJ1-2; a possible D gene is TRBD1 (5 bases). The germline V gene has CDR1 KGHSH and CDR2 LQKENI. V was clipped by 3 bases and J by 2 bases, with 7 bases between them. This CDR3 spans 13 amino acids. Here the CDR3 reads CASSPSGNYGYTF. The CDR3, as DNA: TGTGCCAGCTCACCCTCAGGGAACTATGGCTACACCTTC.

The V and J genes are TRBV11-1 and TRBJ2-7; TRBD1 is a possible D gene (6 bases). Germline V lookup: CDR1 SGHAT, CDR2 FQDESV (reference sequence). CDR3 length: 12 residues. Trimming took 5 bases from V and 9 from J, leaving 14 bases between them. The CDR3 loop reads CASSQGGQRQYF. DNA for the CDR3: TGTGCCAGCAGCCAAGGGGGTCAGAGGCAGTACTTC.

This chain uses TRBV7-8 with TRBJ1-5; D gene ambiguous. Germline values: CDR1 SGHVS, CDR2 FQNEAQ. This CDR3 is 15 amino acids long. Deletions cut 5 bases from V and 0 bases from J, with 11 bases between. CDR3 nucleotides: TGTGCCAGCAGCGTACTCCGAGATAGCAATCAGCCCCAGCATTTT. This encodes CASSVLRDSNQPQHF.

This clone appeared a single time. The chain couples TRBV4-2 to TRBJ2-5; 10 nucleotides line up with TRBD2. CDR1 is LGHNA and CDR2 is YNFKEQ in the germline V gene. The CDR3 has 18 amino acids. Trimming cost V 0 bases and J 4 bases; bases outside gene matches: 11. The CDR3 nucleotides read TGTGCCAGCAGCCAAGATTTGTCGAGCGGGGGGGCCGGAGAGACCCAGTACTTC. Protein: CASSQDLSSGGAGETQYF.

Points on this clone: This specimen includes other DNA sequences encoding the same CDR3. The CDR3 protein is CASSIGGPYSNQPQHF. CDR3 bases: TGTGCCAGTAGTATAGGTGGCCCGTATAGCAATCAGCCCCAGCATTTT. The genes are TRBV19 and TRBJ1-5; D is unclear. The CDR3 is made up of 16 amino acids. Trimming shortened V by 1 base and J by 0 bases, and 10 bases separated the two germline ends. Germline V gives CDR1 LNHDA, CDR2 SQIVND (reference sequence).

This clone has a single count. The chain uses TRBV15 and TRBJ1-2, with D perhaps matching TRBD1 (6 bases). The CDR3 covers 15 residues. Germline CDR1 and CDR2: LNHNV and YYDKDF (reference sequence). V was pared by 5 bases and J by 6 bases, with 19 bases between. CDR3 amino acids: CATSEPRGGAHGYTF. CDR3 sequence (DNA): TGTGCCACCAGCGAGCCCCGAGGGGGGGCTCATGGCTACACCTTC.

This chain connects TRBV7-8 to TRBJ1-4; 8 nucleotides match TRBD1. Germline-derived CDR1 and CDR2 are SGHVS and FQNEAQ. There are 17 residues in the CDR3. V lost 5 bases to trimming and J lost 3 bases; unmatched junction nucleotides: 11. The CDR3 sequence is CASSQRTGKAANEKLFF. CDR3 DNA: TGTGCCAGCAGCCAACGGACAGGGAAGGCAGCTAATGAAAAACTGTTTTTT. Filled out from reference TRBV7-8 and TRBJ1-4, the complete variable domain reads GAGVSQSPRYKVAKRGQDVALRCDPISGHVSLFWYQQALGQGPEFLTYFQNEAQLDKSGLPSDRFFAERPEGSVSTLKIQRTQQEDSAVYLCASSQRTGKAANEKLFFGSGTQLSVL.

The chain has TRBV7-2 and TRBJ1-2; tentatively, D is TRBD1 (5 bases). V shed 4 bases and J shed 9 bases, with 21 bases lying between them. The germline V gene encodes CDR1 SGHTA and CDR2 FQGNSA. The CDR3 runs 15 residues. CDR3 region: CASSSRGGGSSSYTF. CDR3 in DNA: TGTGCCAGCAGCTCCCGCGGCGGGGGGAGTAGCAGCTACACCTTC. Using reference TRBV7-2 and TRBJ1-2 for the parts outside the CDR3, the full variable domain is GAGVSQSPSNKVTEKGKDVELRCDPISGHTALYWYRQSLGQGLEFLIYFQGNSAPDKSGLPSDRFSAERTGGSVSTLTIQRTQQEDSAVYLCASSSRGGGSSSYTFGSGTRLTVV.

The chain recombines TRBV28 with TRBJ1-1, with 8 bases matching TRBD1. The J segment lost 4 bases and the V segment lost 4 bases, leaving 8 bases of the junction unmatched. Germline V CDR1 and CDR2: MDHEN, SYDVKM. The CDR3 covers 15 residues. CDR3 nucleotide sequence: TGTGCCAGCAGTTATGGTGGAACAGGGGGCACTGAAGCTTTCTTT. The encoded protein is CASSYGGTGGTEAFF.

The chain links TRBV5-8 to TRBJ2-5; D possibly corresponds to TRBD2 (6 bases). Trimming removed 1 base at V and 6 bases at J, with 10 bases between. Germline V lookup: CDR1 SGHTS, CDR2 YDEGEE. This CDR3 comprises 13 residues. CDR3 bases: TGTGCCAGCAGCTTGAGTGGGAGGCAGACCCAGTACTTC. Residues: CASSLSGRQTQYF.

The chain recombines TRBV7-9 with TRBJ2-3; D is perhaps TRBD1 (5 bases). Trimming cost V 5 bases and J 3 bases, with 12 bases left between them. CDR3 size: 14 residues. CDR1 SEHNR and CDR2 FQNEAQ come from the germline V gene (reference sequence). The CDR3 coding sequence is TGTGCCAGCAGCCAGCCTCAGGGAACAGATACGCAGTATTTT. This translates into CASSQPQGTDTQYF.

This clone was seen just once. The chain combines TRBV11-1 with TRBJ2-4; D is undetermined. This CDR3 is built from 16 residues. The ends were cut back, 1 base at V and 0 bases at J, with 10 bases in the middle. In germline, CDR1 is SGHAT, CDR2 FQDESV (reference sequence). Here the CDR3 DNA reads TGTGCCAGCAGCTTAGGTCGAGGTCTAGCCAAAAACATTCAGTACTTC. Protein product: CASSLGRGLAKNIQYF.

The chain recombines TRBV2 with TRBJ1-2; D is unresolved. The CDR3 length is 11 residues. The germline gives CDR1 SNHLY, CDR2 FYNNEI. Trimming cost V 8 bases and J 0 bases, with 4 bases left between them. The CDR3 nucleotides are TGTGCCAGCGGAGCTAACTATGGCTACACCTTC. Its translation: CASGANYGYTF.

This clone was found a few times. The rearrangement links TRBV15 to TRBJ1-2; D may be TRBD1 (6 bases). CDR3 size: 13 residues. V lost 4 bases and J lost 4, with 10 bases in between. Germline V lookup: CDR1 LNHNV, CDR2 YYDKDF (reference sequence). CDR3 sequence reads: CATSTLRGYGYTF. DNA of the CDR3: TGTGCCACCAGCACCCTCAGGGGCTATGGCTACACCTTC.

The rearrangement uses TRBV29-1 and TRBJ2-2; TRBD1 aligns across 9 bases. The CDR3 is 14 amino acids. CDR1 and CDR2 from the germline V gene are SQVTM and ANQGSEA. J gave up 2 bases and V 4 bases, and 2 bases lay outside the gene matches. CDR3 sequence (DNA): TGCAGCGTTGGGACAGGGGCTAACACCGGGGAGCTGTTTTTT. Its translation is CSVGTGANTGELFF.

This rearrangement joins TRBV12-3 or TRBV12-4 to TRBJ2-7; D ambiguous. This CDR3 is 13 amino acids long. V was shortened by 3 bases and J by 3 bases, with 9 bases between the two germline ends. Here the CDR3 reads CASSFRVRYEQYF. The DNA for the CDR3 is TGTGCCAGCAGTTTTCGGGTCCGCTACGAGCAGTACTTC.

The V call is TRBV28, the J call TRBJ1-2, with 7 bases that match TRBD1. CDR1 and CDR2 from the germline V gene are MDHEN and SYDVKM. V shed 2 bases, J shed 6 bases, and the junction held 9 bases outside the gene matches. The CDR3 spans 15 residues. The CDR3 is CASSLAVDRVDGYTF. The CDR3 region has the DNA TGTGCCAGCAGTTTAGCAGTCGACAGGGTGGATGGCTACACCTTC.

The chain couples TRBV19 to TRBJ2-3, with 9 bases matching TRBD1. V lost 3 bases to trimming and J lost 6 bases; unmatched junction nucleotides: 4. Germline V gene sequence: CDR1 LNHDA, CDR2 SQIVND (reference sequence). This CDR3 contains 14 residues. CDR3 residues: CASSIGTGLDTQYF. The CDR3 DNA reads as TGTGCCAGTAGTATTGGGACAGGGTTGGATACGCAGTATTTT.

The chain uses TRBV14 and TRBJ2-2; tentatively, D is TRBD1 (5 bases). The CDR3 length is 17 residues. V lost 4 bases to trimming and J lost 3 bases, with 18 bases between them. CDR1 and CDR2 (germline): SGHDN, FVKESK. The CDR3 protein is CASSRRQLQGDTGELFF. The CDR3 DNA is TGTGCCAGCAGCCGTAGACAGCTCCAAGGCGACACCGGGGAGCTGTTTTTT.

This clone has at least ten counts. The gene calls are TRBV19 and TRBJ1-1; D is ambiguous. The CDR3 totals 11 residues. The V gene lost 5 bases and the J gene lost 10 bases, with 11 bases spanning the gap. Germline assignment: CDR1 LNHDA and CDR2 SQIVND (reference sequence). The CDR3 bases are TGTGCCAGTAGTGCTGGAGTACTAGCTTTCTTT. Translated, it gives CASSAGVLAFF.

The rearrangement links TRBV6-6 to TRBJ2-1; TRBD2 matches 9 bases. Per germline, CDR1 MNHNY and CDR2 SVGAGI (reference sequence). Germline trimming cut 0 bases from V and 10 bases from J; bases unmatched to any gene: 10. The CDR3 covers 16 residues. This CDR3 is CASSYSTSGEGGEQFF. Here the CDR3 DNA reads TGTGCCAGCAGTTACTCGACTAGCGGAGAGGGGGGGGAGCAGTTCTTC.

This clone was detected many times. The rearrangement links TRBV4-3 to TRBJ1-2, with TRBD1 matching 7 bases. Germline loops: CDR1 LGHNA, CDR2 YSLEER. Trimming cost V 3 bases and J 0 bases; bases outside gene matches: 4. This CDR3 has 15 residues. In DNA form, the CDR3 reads TGCGCCAGCAGCCAGTCCACAGGGGCTAACTATGGCTACACCTTC. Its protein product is CASSQSTGANYGYTF.

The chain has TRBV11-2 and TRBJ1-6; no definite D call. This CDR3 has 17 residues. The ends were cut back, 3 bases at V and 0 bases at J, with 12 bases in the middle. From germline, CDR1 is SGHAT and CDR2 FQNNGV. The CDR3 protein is CASSFSRTSSYNSPLHF. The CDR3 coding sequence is TGTGCCAGCAGCTTCTCGCGCACTAGCTCCTATAATTCACCCCTCCACTTT.

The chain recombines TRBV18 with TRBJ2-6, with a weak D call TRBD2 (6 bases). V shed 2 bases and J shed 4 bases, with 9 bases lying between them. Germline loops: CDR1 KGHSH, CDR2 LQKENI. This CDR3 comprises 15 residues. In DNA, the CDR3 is TGTGCCAGCTCACCAGGAGGGGTAGGGGCCAACGTCCTGACTTTC. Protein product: CASSPGGVGANVLTF. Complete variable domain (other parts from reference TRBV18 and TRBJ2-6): NAGVMQNPRHLVRRRGQEARLRCSPMKGHSHVYWYRQLPEEGLKFMVYLQKENIIDESGMPKERFSAEFPKEGPSILRIQQVVRGDSAAYFCASSPGGVGANVLTFGAGSRLTVL.